This TCR beta chain derives from a study of blood T cell repertoires in COVID-19. Study in general: Samples representing acute and convalescent COVID-19 were sourced from the United States, Italy and Spain. Sources were T cells, B-cell-depleted T cells, or PBMCs; the material itself was cDNA or gDNA.

After removal of 1 base from V and 4 bases from J, the junction contained 4 bases not matched to a gene. This CDR3 has 15 residues. Per germline, CDR1 MDHEN and CDR2 SYDVKM. Original processing methods: Estimation of nucleated cell counts was performed using reference gene primer amplification. Repertoires were generated with immunoSEQ multiplex PCR, while TCRdb's copy carries only in-frame clones and drops some. D and trimming come from the DNA, and the V and J calls and clone size come from that table. The sample lists 300,000 or so clones, around 87% occurring once. The receptor was derived from a man aged 50 to 59 with active or convalescent COVID-19. V usage is TRBV28 and J usage is TRBJ1-2, with 9 bases that match TRBD1. The sequenced sample consisted of peripheral blood. Here the CDR3 reads CASSLSGQGTYGYTF. CDR3 nucleotides: TGTGCCAGCAGTTTATCTGGACAGGGGACCTATGGCTACACCTTC.